Below are 16 T cell receptor beta chains sequenced from a single sample in a study of neoadjuvant anti-PD-1 for oral cavity cancer (dated by TCRdb to the early 2020s). Receptor libraries were prepared by the immunoSEQ multiplex PCR assay. TCRdb re-hosts the immuneACCESS table, in-frame sequences only. Its copies lack some clones; in the studies checked, an unresolved V gene accounts for under half of them, and the cause for the rest is not known. The sample data list tens of thousands of clones, and around four fifths of these were observed just once. The ten top clones hold 3% to 4% of the sample. The sample's time point, from its label and the paper: before neoadjuvant nivolumab. The source material was PBMCs, sampled before nivolumab (anti-PD-1) treatment. Receptor source: a person aged 40-85 years with oral cavity squamous cell carcinoma.

This clone was seen more than once but under ten times. The gene calls are TRBV10-2 and TRBJ1-5, with 9 positions matching TRBD1. Germline-derived CDR1 and CDR2 are WSHSY and SAAADI. J lost 6 bases, V lost 7 bases, and 4 bases had no gene match. The CDR3 loop spans 13 amino acids. Written as DNA, the CDR3 is TGCGCCAGCACCCCGGGACAGGGTCAGCCCCAGCATTTT. Encoded protein: CASTPGQGQPQHF.

Only one count was recorded for this clone. The chain has TRBV9 and TRBJ1-1; the D gene is possibly TRBD1 (6 bases). With 0 bases removed from V and 0 bases from J, the gap between germline ends came to 9 bases. Germline CDR1 is SGDLS and CDR2 is YYNGEE. CDR3 length: 15 amino acids. The CDR3: CASSVEGGMNTEAFF. CDR3 DNA: TGTGCCAGCAGCGTAGAGGGGGGGATGAACACTGAAGCTTTCTTT.

The chain joins TRBV5-6 to TRBJ2-1; D gene uncertain. V was shortened by 0 bases and J by 3 bases, with 13 bases between the two germline ends. The CDR3 extends over 16 amino acids. Germline lookup yields CDR1 SGHDT and CDR2 YYEEEE. CDR3 region: CASSLAPTTVYNEQFF. The DNA of the CDR3 is TGTGCCAGCAGCTTGGCTCCTACCACCGTCTACAATGAGCAGTTCTTC.

The chain has TRBV5-1 and TRBJ2-7, with a weak D call TRBD1 (6 bases). CDR3 length: 15 residues. V shed 0 bases and J shed 2 bases, with 12 bases lying between them. CDR1 and CDR2 from the germline V gene are SGHRS and YFSETQ. CDR3 nucleotides: TGCGCCAGCAGCTTGGGAGTTGGGGGCGCCTACGAGCAGTACTTC. Translating gives CASSLGVGGAYEQYF.

This clone has just a few counts. The gene calls are TRBV4-1 and TRBJ2-5; 14 nucleotides match TRBD2. Germline-derived CDR1 and CDR2 are MGHRA and YSYEKL. The CDR3 is 16 residues long. The trim removed 4 bases at V and 5 bases at J, leaving 6 bases unmatched. This CDR3 is CASSRLAGGREETQYF. The CDR3 DNA is TGCGCCAGCAGCCGACTAGCGGGGGGGAGAGAGGAGACCCAGTACTTC.

V is TRBV5-5 and J is TRBJ2-5; D perhaps matches TRBD2 (6 bases). V lost 3 bases and J 5 bases, leaving 11 bases between the germline ends. The CDR3 extends over 13 amino acids. Germline CDR1 reads SGHKS; CDR2 reads YYEKEE (reference sequence). CDR3 protein: CASSSPGGETQYF. The CDR3 DNA reads as TGTGCCAGCAGCTCCCCCGGAGGGGAGACCCAGTACTTC.

This chain uses TRBV4-1 with TRBJ1-4, with D perhaps matching TRBD1 (5 bases). Trimming shortened V by 9 bases and J by 5 bases, and 13 bases separated the two germline ends. This CDR3 spans 13 amino acids. Germline V gene sequence: CDR1 MGHRA, CDR2 YSYEKL. CDR3 DNA sequence: TGCGCCAGTTCCGGACAAAGAAATGAAAAACTGTTTTTT. Protein sequence: CASSGQRNEKLFF.

In DNA form, the CDR3 reads TGTGCCACTTTAGTGGAGGGGACCGGGGAGCTGTTTTTT. The encoded protein is CATLVEGTGELFF. The rearrangement links TRBV11-3 to TRBJ2-2; a possible D gene is TRBD2 (6 bases). CDR3 length: 13 residues. The germline V and J ends were trimmed by 10 bases and 5 bases, with 14 bases remaining between them. Germline V CDR1 and CDR2: SGHNT, YENEEA.

The gene calls are TRBV2 and TRBJ2-3; D not certain. Germline V lookup: CDR1 SNHLY, CDR2 FYNNEI. This CDR3 spans 14 amino acids. V was clipped by 3 bases and J by 2 bases, with 9 bases between them. The CDR3 sequence is CASSDSALTDTQYF. The CDR3 DNA is TGTGCCAGCAGTGATTCTGCCCTCACAGATACGCAGTATTTT.

The gene calls are TRBV7-9 and TRBJ1-5; a weak D match, TRBD1 (5 bases). Per germline, CDR1 SEHNR and CDR2 FQNEAQ (reference sequence). Between the trimmed V and J ends, which lost 1 base and 7 bases, there was a span of 11 bases. The CDR3 is 14 residues long. CDR3 bases: TGTGCCAGCAGCTTAGGTCAGGGAGGACAGCCCCAGCATTTT. This encodes CASSLGQGGQPQHF.

V and J are TRBV4-2 and TRBJ2-7; TRBD1 is a possible D gene (5 bases). The germline V and J ends were trimmed by 0 bases and 3 bases, with 6 bases remaining between them. CDR1 and CDR2 (germline): LGHNA, YNFKEQ. The CDR3 covers 13 residues. CDR3 DNA sequence: TGTGCCAGCAGCCAAGACAGGGACTACGAGCAGTACTTC. Translation: CASSQDRDYEQYF.

The chain combines TRBV4-1 with TRBJ2-5; D remains unclear. Germline V gene sequence: CDR1 MGHRA, CDR2 YSYEKL. V was clipped by 1 base and J by 8 bases, with 20 bases between them. CDR3 length: 16 residues. CDR3 nucleotides: TGCGCCAGCAGCCAAGTGTATTATCCTAGTCCCCTTACCCAGTACTTC. Protein product: CASSQVYYPSPLTQYF.

The rearrangement joins TRBV6-1 to TRBJ2-2; D is unclear. Per germline, CDR1 MNHNS and CDR2 SASEGT. Between the trimmed V and J ends, which lost 7 bases and 7 bases, there was a span of 10 bases. This CDR3 contains 12 residues. This chain's CDR3 is CASTPWVGELFF. The DNA of the CDR3 is TGTGCCAGCACCCCCTGGGTCGGGGAGCTGTTTTTT.

This rearrangement joins TRBV27 to TRBJ1-2; TRBD1 is a possible D gene (6 bases). Trimming shortened V by 2 bases and J by 3 bases, and 10 bases separated the two germline ends. The CDR3 is made up of 14 amino acids. Per the germline V gene, CDR1 is MNHEY and CDR2 is SMNVEV (reference sequence). CDR3 residues: CASSLHHRDYGYTF. The CDR3 nucleotides are TGTGCCAGCAGTTTACACCACAGGGACTATGGCTACACCTTC.

V gene TRBV5-1 combines with J gene TRBJ1-5; D is uncertain. The CDR3 spans 15 residues. Deletions cut 0 bases from V and 3 bases from J, with 10 bases between. The germline gives CDR1 SGHRS, CDR2 YFSETQ. CDR3 sequence (DNA): TGCGCCAGCAGCTTGGAAGGCAGTACCAATCAGCCCCAGCATTTT. Translating gives CASSLEGSTNQPQHF.

This clone turned up a few times. The chain's CDR3 is CAARLAGDNEQFF. CDR3 nucleotide sequence: TGTGCCGCCCGACTAGCGGGAGATAATGAGCAGTTCTTC. This chain uses TRBV6-1 with TRBJ2-1, with 12 bases lining up with TRBD2. Germline CDR1 and CDR2: MNHNS and SASEGT. This CDR3 is 13 amino acids long. Trimming removed 11 bases from V and 7 bases from J; junction bases left unmatched: 6.